Below, one TCR beta chain is given with its context. This clonotype was detected ten times or more. The specificity of this receptor is unknown. No clone much larger than this one lies a single base away; base qualities are absent. The CDR3 starts with the cysteine, ends with the phenylalanine, and has 14 residues. Only the CDR3 part of the read is kept: 42 bases, read in frame from the first base. V is shortened by 1 base, J by 6 bases, and the region joining them spans 13 bases. Looking up the germline V gene yields CDR1 SGHAT and CDR2 FQNNGV. These data come from a study of T cells in Graves' hyperthyroidism and ophthalmopathy (dated by TCRdb to about 2019). With regard to the full study: Peripheral blood samples were taken at initial diagnosis, before any treatment was given. To identify TCR V-J signatures that set the groups apart, the researchers used a discovery cohort of more than 95 patients, made up of around 42 with Graves' ophthalmopathy and 55 to 65 with stable Graves' hyperthyroidism. Prospective prediction of ophthalmopathy was tested in an independent validation cohort of 18 to 20 hyperthyroidism patients and 17 patients who later progressed to ophthalmopathy. For training and testing, the 100 or so patients in the discovery cohort were randomly divided in a 7:3 ratio. In addition, the study compared T-cell repertoires in thyroid tissue and in blood from over 5 Graves' hyperthyroidism patients. Once sampling was done, hyperthyroidism patients were given methimazole at a starting dose of 30 mg daily, whereas ophthalmopathy patients were given high-dose intravenous methylprednisolone. According to the paper, TCR Vbeta CDR3 sequencing was carried out on 135 peripheral blood samples, which came from around 43 ophthalmopathy, approximately 72 hyperthyroidism and approximately 17 progressor patients. What the authors observed across the whole study: Blood samples also contained most of the expanded thyroid clonotypes (frequency above 0.001), which suggests that blood repertoires may reflect thyroid immune responses. In cross-validation, a model built on a 13 V-J signature told ophthalmopathy apart from stable hyperthyroidism with approximately 91% sensitivity and around 83% specificity, and in testing the same model reached 80%/75%. No statistical method was used to fix the sample size in advance, and group allocation was not hidden from the investigators. In validation, the model predicted progression to ophthalmopathy a median of approximately 6.3 months before onset, with approximately 71% sensitivity and 72.22% specificity.

TCR beta CDR3 regions were amplified from RNA transcripts. The TCR CDR3 was subjected to a first round of RT-PCR using the HTBI primer set and the Qiagen OneStep RT-PCR kit. The libraries were constructed in a second round of multiplex PCR and then size-selected and purified. Libraries were sequenced paired-end with 100 bp reads on an Illumina HiSeq2000. As for the authors' bioinformatics: SOAPnuke was used to process the raw data, with reads discarded if the reads contained adapters or uncalled bases, had a mean Phred below 15, or lacked an exact constant-primer or identifier match. High-quality paired reads were merged with COPE v1.2.5, and unique nucleotide sequences were defined as clonotypes. MiTCR v1.1 was used to align clonotypes to the IMGT TRBV, TRBD and TRBJ reference segments. The analysis was restricted to V-J combinations with a frequency above 0.0001, which together covered 99.2% of the repertoires. A TCS score was defined as the ratio of F50 (clonal expansion) to E x V (chaos), with BLOSUM62-based TCRdist applied between CDR3 peptides within each V-J. Welch's t-statistics and random forest reduced 450 to 600 V-J features to under 15, which were used in a naive Bayes classifier (R e1071). In TCRdb, the public reads were trimmed at Q25 with fastp and aligned with MiXCR, with productive beta chains retained. Each entry is one CDR3 protein sequence, shown with its most common DNA and genes. These V and J calls rely on TCRdb rather than the paper's analysis. In this sample the table shows hundreds of thousands of distinct CDR3 sequences, around 19% of which occur a single time. 16% of the sample is taken by the ten largest.

Hyperthyroidism patients were newly diagnosed, had a disease duration of under 2 months, and were aged 18 to 65 years. Any patient with an uncontrolled infection, another autoimmune disease, pregnancy or lactation was excluded. Diagnoses were based on clinical symptoms, serum thyroxine and TRAb, thyroid ultrasound and orbital computed tomography. Blood from progressor patients was collected at the time of first diagnosis with hyperthyroidism, before any ophthalmopathy symptoms had appeared. PBMCs were separated from under 11 ml of fresh peripheral blood using Ficoll-Paque density gradient centrifugation. Progressor patients were defined as those initially diagnosed with Graves' hyperthyroidism in whom ophthalmopathy developed during follow-up. Total RNA was extracted with Trizol reagent, and quality was checked on an Agilent 2100 Bioanalyzer.

Source material: blood. Rearrangement joined TRBV11-2 to TRBJ2-7, with no confidently assigned D gene. This clonotype was sampled from a woman between 50 and 59 years old with Graves' hyperthyroidism that later progressed to Graves' ophthalmopathy. The nucleotides are TGTGCCAGCAGCTTAGTCCAGTCCCTAGGCGAGCAGTACTTC. It encodes CASSLVQSLGEQYF.